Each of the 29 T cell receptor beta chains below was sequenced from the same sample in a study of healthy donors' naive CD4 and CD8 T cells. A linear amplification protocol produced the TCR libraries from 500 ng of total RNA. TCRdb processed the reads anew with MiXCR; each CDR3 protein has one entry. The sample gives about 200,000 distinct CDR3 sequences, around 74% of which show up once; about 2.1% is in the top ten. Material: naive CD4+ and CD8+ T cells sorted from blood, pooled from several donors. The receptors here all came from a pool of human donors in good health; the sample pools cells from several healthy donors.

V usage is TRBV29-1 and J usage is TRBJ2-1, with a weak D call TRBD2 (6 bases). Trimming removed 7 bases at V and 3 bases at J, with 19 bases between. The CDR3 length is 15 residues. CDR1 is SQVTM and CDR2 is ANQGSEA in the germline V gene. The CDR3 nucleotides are TGCAGCGCCTCTAGACCGCGGACTAACTACAATGAGCAGTTCTTC. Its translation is CSASRPRTNYNEQFF.

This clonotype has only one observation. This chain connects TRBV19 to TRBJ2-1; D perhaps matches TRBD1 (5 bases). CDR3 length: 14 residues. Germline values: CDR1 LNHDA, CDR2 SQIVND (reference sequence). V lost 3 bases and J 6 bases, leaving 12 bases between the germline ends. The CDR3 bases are TGTGCCAGTAGTATCGGCAGGGTTGCCAATGAGCAGTTCTTC. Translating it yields CASSIGRVANEQFF.

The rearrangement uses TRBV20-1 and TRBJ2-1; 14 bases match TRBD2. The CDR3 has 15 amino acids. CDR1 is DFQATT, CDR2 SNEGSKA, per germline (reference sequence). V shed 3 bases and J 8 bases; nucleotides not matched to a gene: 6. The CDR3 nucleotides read TGCAGTGCTAGGGAGGGGACTAGCGGGGGCTATGAGCAGTTCTTC. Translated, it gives CSAREGTSGGYEQFF.

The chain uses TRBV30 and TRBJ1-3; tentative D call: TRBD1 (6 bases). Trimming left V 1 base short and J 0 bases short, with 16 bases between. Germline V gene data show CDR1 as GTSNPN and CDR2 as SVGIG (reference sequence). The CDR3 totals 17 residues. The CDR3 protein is CAWSARGQSRSGNTIYF. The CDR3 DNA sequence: TGTGCCTGGAGTGCCCGCGGACAGTCACGCTCTGGAAACACCATATATTTT.

The CDR3 here is CSVEEHLNTEAFF. The CDR3 coding sequence is TGCAGCGTTGAGGAACACTTGAACACTGAAGCTTTCTTT. This chain uses TRBV29-1 with TRBJ1-1; D remains ambiguous. CDR1 is SQVTM and CDR2 is ANQGSEA in the germline V gene. V was shortened by 3 bases and J by 0 bases, with 8 bases between the two germline ends. The CDR3 sequence is 13 residues long.

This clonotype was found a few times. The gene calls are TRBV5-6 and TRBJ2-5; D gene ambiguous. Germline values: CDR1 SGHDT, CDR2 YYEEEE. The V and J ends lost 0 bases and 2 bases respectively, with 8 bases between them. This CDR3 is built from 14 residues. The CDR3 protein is CASSLGHGQETQYF. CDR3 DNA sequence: TGTGCCAGCAGCTTGGGTCACGGGCAAGAGACCCAGTACTTC.

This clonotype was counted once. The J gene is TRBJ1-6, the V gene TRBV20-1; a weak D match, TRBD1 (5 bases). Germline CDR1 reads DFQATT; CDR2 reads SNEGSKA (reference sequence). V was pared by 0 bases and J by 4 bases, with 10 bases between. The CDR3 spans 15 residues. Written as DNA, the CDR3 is TGCAGTGCTAGAGATCTTCAGGGTTATAATTCACCCCTCCACTTT. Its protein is CSARDLQGYNSPLHF.

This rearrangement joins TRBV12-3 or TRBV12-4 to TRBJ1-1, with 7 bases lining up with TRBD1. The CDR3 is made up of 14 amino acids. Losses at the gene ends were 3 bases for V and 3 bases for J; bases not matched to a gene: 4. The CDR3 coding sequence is TGTGCCAGCAGTTTTGTCAGGGGGGACACTGAAGCTTTCTTT. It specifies CASSFVRGDTEAFF.

The CDR3 loop is CSVHRPPYEQYF. For the CDR3, the DNA is TGCAGCGTTCACAGGCCACCCTACGAGCAGTACTTC. This rearrangement joins TRBV29-1 to TRBJ2-7; maybe TRBD1 (5 bases). Germline CDR1 reads SQVTM; CDR2 reads ANQGSEA. Trimming stripped 5 bases from V and 2 bases from J, with 10 bases between. The CDR3 spans 12 residues.

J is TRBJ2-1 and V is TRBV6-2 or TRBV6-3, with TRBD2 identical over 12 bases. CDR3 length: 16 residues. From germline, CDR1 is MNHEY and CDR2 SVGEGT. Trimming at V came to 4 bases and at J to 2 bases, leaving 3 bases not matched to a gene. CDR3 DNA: TGTGCCAGCAGTTCGGGACTAGCGGGTACCTACAATGAGCAGTTCTTC. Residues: CASSSGLAGTYNEQFF.

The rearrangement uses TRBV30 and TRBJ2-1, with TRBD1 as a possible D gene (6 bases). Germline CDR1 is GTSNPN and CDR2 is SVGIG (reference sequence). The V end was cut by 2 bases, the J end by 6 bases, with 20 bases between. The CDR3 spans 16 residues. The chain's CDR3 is CAWSLISRVRGNEQFF. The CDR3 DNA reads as TGTGCCTGGAGTCTAATCAGCAGGGTCAGGGGCAATGAGCAGTTCTTC.

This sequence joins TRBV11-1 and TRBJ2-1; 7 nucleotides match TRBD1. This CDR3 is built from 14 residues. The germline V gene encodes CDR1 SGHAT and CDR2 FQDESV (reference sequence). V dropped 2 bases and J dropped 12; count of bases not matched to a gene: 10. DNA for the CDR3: TGTGCCAGCAGCTTAACAGGGGAAGGCTACGGGCAGTTCTTC. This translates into CASSLTGEGYGQFF.

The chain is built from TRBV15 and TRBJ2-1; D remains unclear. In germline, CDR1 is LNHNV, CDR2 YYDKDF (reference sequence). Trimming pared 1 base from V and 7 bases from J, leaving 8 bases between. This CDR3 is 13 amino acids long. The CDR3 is CATSRVPGNEQFF. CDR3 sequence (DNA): TGTGCCACCAGCAGAGTACCCGGGAATGAGCAGTTCTTC. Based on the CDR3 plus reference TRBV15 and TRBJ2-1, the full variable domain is DAMVIQNPRYQVTQFGKPVTLSCSQTLNHNVMYWYQQKSSQAPKLLFHYYDKDFNNEADTPDNFQSRRPNTSFCFLDIRSPGLGDTAMYLCATSRVPGNEQFFGPGTRLTVL.

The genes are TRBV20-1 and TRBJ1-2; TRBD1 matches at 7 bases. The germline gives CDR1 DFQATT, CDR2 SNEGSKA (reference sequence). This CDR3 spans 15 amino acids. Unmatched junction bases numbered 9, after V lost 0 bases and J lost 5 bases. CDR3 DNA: TGCAGTGCTAGAGACCTGTCAGGGGGAGAGTATGGCTACACCTTC. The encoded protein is CSARDLSGGEYGYTF.

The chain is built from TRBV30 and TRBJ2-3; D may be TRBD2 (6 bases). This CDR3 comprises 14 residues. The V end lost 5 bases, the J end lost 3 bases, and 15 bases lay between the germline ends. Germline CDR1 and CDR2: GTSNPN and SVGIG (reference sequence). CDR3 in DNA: TGTGCCTGGGGTAGCCCTGGGGGGACAGATACGCAGTATTTT. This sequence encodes CAWGSPGGTDTQYF.

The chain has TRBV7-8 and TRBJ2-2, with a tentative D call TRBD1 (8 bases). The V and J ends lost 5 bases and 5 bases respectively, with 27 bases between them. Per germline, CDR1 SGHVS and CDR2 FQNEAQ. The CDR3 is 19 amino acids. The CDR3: CASSADRDSGQGGTGELFF. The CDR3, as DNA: TGTGCCAGCAGCGCGGACAGGGATTCAGGCCAGGGAGGGACCGGGGAGCTGTTTTTT.

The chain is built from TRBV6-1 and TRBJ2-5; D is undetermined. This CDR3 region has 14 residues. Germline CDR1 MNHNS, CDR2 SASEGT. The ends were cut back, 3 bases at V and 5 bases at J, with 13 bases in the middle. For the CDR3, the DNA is TGTGCCAGCAGTGATCCGACTGTGACGGAGACCCAGTACTTC. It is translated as CASSDPTVTETQYF.

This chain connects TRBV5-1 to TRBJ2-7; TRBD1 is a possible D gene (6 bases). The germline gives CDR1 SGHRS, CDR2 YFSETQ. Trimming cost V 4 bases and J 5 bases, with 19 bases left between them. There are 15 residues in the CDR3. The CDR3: CASSPLDSTRDEQYF. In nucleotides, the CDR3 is TGCGCCAGCAGCCCATTGGACAGCACTCGGGACGAGCAGTACTTC.

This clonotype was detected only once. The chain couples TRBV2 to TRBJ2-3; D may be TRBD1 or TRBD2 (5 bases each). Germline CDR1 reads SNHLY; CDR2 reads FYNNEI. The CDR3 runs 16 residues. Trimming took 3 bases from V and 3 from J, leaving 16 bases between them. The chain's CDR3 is CASSDPGTAGTDTQYF. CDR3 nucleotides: TGTGCCAGCAGTGATCCGGGAACGGCAGGGACAGATACGCAGTATTTT. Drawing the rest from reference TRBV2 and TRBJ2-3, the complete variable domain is EPEVTQTPSHQVTQMGQEVILRCVPISNHLYFYWYRQILGQKVEFLVSFYNNEISEKSEIFDDQFSVERPDGSNFTLKIRSTKLEDSAMYFCASSDPGTAGTDTQYFGPGTRLTVL.

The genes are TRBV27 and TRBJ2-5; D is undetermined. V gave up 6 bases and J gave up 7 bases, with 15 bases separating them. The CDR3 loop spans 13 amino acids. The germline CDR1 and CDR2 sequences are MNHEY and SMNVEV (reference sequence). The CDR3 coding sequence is TGTGCCAGCAGCCTTGGTGGCTCGGGGACCCAGTACTTC. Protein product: CASSLGGSGTQYF.

In DNA form, the CDR3 reads TGCAGCGTTGAACCTCCGGACAGAAGCGGTCTTTATGGCTACACCTTC. It encodes CSVEPPDRSGLYGYTF. The chain is built from TRBV29-1 and TRBJ1-2, with D possibly TRBD1 on 6 matching bases. Per germline, CDR1 SQVTM and CDR2 ANQGSEA. The CDR3 covers 16 residues. The V end was cut by 2 bases, the J end by 5 bases, with 21 bases between.

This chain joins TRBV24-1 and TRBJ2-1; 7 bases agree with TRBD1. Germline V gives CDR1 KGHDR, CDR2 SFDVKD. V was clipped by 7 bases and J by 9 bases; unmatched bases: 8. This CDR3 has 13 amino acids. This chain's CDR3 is CATRDTDRPEQFF. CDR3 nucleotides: TGTGCCACCAGGGATACGGACAGGCCTGAGCAGTTCTTC.

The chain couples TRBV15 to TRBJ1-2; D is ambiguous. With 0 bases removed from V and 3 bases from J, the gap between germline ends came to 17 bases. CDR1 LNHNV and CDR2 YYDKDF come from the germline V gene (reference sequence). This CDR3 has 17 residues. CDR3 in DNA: TGTGCCACCAGCAGAGATCTCGGGGTTATGGGAGACTATGGCTACACCTTC. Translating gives CATSRDLGVMGDYGYTF.

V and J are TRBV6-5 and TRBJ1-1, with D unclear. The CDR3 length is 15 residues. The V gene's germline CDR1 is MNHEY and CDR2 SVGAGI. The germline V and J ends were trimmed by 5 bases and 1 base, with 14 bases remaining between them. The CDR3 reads CASSLHMRGNTEAFF. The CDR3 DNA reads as TGTGCCAGCAGTCTCCACATGAGAGGGAACACTGAAGCTTTCTTT.

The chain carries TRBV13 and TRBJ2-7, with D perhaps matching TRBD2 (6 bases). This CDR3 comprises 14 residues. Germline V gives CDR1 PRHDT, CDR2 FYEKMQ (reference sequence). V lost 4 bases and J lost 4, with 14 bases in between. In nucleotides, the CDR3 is TGTGCCAGCAGCTCGGGATCGGAGGGGTACGAGCAGTACTTC. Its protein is CASSSGSEGYEQYF.

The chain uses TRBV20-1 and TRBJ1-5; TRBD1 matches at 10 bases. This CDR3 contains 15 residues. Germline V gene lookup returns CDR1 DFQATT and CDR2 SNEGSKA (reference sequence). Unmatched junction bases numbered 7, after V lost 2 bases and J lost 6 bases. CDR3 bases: TGCAGTGCTAGAAGGGGGACAGGGGAGGGTCAGCCCCAGCATTTT. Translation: CSARRGTGEGQPQHF.

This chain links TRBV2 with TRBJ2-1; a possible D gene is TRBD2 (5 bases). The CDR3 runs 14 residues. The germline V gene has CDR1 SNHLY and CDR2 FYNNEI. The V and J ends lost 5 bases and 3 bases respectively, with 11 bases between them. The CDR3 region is CASSRILGYNEQFF. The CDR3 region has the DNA TGTGCCAGCAGTCGGATACTAGGCTACAATGAGCAGTTCTTC. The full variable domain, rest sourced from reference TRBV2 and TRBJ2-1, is EPEVTQTPSHQVTQMGQEVILRCVPISNHLYFYWYRQILGQKVEFLVSFYNNEISEKSEIFDDQFSVERPDGSNFTLKIRSTKLEDSAMYFCASSRILGYNEQFFGPGTRLTVL.

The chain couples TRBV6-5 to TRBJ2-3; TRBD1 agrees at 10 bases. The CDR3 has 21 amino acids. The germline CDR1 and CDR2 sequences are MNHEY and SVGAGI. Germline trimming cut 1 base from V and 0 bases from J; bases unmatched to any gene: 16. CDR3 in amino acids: CASSYFAPGTGEPWSTDTQYF. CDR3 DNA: TGTGCCAGCAGTTACTTCGCCCCCGGGACAGGGGAGCCTTGGAGCACAGATACGCAGTATTTT.

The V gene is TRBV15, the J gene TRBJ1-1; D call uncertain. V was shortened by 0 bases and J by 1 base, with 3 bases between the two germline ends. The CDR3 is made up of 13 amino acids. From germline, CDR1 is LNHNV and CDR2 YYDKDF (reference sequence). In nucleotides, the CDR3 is TGTGCCACCAGCAGAGAGGGGAACACTGAAGCTTTCTTT. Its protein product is CATSREGNTEAFF.